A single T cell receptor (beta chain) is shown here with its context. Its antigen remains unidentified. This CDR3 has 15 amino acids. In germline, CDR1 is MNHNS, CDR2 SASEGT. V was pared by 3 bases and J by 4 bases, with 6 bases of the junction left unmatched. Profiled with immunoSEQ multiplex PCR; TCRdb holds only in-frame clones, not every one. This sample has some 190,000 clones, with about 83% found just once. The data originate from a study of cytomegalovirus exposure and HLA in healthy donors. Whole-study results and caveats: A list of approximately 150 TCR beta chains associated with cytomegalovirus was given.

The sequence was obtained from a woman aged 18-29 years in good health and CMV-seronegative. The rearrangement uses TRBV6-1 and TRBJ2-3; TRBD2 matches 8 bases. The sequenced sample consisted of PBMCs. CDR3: CASSDIGREADTQYF. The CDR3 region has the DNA TGTGCCAGCAGTGATATCGGGCGGGAGGCAGATACGCAGTATTTT.